This T cell receptor beta chain comes out of a study of cytomegalovirus exposure and HLA in healthy donors. The PCR employed 60 Vbeta primers together with 13 Jbeta primers. Sequencing was performed with immunoSEQ multiplex PCR; in TCRdb, only in-frame clones are kept and a portion is missing. The table shows approximately 190,000 clones, with roughly 80% occurring only once. The CDR3 runs 18 residues. As for this clone: As yet, its antigen is unknown.

Study-level results: Association with HLA alleles at 0.05 false discovery rate was found for 16,951 TCR beta sequences in a later analysis. The only immune exposure information that was available was CMV serostatus. In a later analysis, TCR beta V- and J-gene trimming was associated with a missense DCLRE1C variant. A later analysis found most CMV-associated TCR beta chains apparently HLA-restricted.

The chain joins TRBV21-1 to TRBJ1-2; TRBD1 is taken as the D call from the table, unchecked against the DNA. TRBV21-1 corresponds to a pseudogene. Material: PBMCs. This TCR derives from a man over 45 in good health and CMV-seronegative. The CDR3 spells CASSKAFLDRGLIHGYTF. The CDR3 DNA is TGTGCCAGCAGCAAAGCGTTCCTGGACAGGGGCTTGATCCATGGCTACACCTTC.